One and the same sample provided the 9 T cell receptor beta chains below, sequenced in a study of blood T cell repertoires in COVID-19. Some clones are missing from TCRdb's copy, which holds only in-frame ones; the method was immunoSEQ multiplex PCR. The data show about 170,000 clones, roughly 91% seen once. The material sequenced was peripheral blood. The receptors were gathered from a man between 50 and 59 years old who had recovered from COVID-19.

The chain combines TRBV15 with TRBJ1-2; 10 nucleotides line up with TRBD1. CDR3 length: 14 amino acids. V shed 1 base and J 14 bases; nucleotides not matched to a gene: 10. Germline V gives CDR1 LNHNV, CDR2 YYDKDF (reference sequence). The CDR3: CATSRAGTGAGMTF. CDR3 coding DNA: TGTGCCACCAGCAGAGCCGGGACAGGGGCCGGTATGACCTTC. The full variable domain, rest sourced from reference TRBV15 and TRBJ1-2, is DAMVIQNPRYQVTQFGKPVTLSCSQTLNHNVMYWYQQKSSQAPKLLFHYYDKDFNNEADTPDNFQSRRPNTSFCFLDIRSPGLGDTAMYLCATSRAGTGAGMTFGSGTRLTVV.

The chain links TRBV25-1 to TRBJ1-2; D might be TRBD1 (5 bases). The CDR3 has 15 amino acids. In germline, CDR1 is MGHDK, CDR2 SYGVNS. V lost 1 base to trimming and J lost 8 bases, with 17 bases between them. DNA of the CDR3: TGTGCCAGCAGTGAATTGGGGGGAGGGGAAGGCGGCTACACCTTC. Protein: CASSELGGGEGGYTF.

V gene TRBV7-2 combines with J gene TRBJ2-7, with 13 bases identical to TRBD2. Germline assignment: CDR1 SGHTA and CDR2 FQGNSA. J gave up 11 bases and V 4 bases, and 2 bases lay outside the gene matches. The CDR3 is made up of 12 amino acids. The CDR3 sequence: CASSSTSGREYF. The CDR3 nucleotides read TGTGCCAGCAGCTCCACTAGCGGGAGGGAGTACTTC.

The chain carries TRBV7-9 and TRBJ1-2; TRBD1 matches at 12 bases. Germline V lookup: CDR1 SEHNR, CDR2 FQNEAQ (reference sequence). With V trimmed by 5 bases and J by 5 bases, 6 bases remained unmatched. The CDR3 is 15 residues long. CDR3 residues: CASSPGTGGLYGYTF. As DNA, the CDR3 is TGTGCCAGCAGCCCTGGGACAGGGGGCTTATATGGCTACACCTTC.

The CDR3 loop reads CASRRPGLAEFEQFF. The CDR3 nucleotides read TGTGCCAGCAGGCGACCGGGACTAGCGGAATTTGAGCAGTTCTTC. This chain links TRBV11-2 with TRBJ2-1; TRBD2 aligns across 11 bases. The junction had 10 bases not matched to a gene; V was cut back by 6 bases and J by 9 bases. The CDR3 length is 15 residues. Germline V CDR1 and CDR2: SGHAT, FQNNGV.

The gene calls are TRBV12-3 or TRBV12-4 and TRBJ2-2; a weak D match, TRBD2 (5 bases). This CDR3 comprises 13 residues. The germline V and J ends were trimmed by 5 bases and 1 base, with 5 bases remaining between them. This CDR3 is CASSRGNTGELFF. Written as DNA, the CDR3 is TGTGCCAGCAGTCGGGGGAACACCGGGGAGCTGTTTTTT.

The J gene is TRBJ2-6, the V gene TRBV7-2; weak D call: TRBD1 (5 bases). CDR3 size: 16 residues. Germline V gene data show CDR1 as SGHTA and CDR2 as FQGNSA. With 3 bases removed from V and 0 bases from J, the gap between germline ends came to 9 bases. The CDR3 DNA is TGTGCCAGCAGCTTGAGTGGGGCCTCTGGGGCCAACGTCCTGACTTTC. It encodes CASSLSGASGANVLTF. Full variable domain (remainder filled in from reference TRBV7-2 and TRBJ2-6): GAGVSQSPSNKVTEKGKDVELRCDPISGHTALYWYRQSLGQGLEFLIYFQGNSAPDKSGLPSDRFSAERTGGSVSTLTIQRTQQEDSAVYLCASSLSGASGANVLTFGAGSRLTVL.

The rearrangement uses TRBV7-2 and TRBJ2-3; the match to TRBD2 covers 11 bases. CDR1 and CDR2 from the germline V gene are SGHTA and FQGNSA. CDR3 length equals 15 residues. Unmatched junction bases numbered 2, after V lost 1 base and J lost 5 bases. CDR3 DNA sequence: TGTGCCAGCAGCTTAGTGGGACTAGCGGTAGATACGCAGTATTTT. It specifies CASSLVGLAVDTQYF.

The chain links TRBV19 to TRBJ2-2; 14 bases are a match to TRBD2. From germline, CDR1 is LNHDA and CDR2 SQIVND (reference sequence). The CDR3 loop spans 16 amino acids. V lost 9 bases to trimming and J lost 2 bases; unmatched junction nucleotides: 5. The CDR3 DNA reads as TGTGCCAGCGAGGGACTAGCGGGGGAAAACACCGGGGAGCTGTTTTTT. Protein: CASEGLAGENTGELFF.